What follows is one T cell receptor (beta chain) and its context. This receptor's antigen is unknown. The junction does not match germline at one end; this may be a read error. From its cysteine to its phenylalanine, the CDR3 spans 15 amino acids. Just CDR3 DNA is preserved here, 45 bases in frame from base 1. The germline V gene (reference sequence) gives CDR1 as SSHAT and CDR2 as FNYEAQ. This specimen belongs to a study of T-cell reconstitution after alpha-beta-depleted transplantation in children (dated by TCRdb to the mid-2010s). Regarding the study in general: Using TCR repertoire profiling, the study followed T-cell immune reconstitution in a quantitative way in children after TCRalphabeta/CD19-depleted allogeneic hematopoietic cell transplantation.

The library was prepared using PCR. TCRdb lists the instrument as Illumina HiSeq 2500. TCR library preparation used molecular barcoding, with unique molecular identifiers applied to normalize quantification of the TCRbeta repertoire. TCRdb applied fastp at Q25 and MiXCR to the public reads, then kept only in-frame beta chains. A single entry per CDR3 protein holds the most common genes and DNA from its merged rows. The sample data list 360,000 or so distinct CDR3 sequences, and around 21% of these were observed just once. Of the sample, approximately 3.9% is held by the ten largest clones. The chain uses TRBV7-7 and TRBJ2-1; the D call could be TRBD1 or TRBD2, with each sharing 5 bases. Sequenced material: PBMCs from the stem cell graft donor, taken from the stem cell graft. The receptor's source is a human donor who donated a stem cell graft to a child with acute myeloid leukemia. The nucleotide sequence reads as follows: TGTGCTAGCAGCTTACTCCCCGGGGCACACAATGAGCAGTTCTTC. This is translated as CASSLLPGAHNEQFF.